This T cell receptor beta chain was sequenced for a study of shared clonotypes between healthy human individuals. Study information: The people who gave samples were a couple of women and a few men aged 18 to 49.

Notes on the study in general: Among non-shared clonotypes, generation probabilities were lower than among those shared by all four donors. Blood was the only sampled material, and tissue repertoires likely differ.

CD45RO negativity and positive selection for CCR7 defined naive CD8 cells, a population that excluded terminally differentiated effector memory CD45RA+ cells. Libraries were prepared by immunoSEQ multiplex PCR; TCRdb keeps only in-frame clonotypes and omits some of them. The sample contains more than 2 million clones, roughly 93% of which appear only once. V shed 6 bases and J shed 8 bases, with 6 bases lying between them. Looked up from germline, CDR1 is MNHNY and CDR2 is SVGAGI (reference sequence). The CDR3 length is 10 residues. In the case of this clone: Its antigen is still unknown.

The V gene is TRBV6-6, the J gene TRBJ2-3; D unclear. Material: naive CD8+ T cells from PBMCs. The receptor comes from a man aged 18 to 30 in good health. Some clones in this sample may be carry-over from other donors' samples. The CDR3 protein is CASREGTQYF. In nucleotides, the CDR3 is TGTGCCAGCAGAGAAGGTACGCAGTATTTT.